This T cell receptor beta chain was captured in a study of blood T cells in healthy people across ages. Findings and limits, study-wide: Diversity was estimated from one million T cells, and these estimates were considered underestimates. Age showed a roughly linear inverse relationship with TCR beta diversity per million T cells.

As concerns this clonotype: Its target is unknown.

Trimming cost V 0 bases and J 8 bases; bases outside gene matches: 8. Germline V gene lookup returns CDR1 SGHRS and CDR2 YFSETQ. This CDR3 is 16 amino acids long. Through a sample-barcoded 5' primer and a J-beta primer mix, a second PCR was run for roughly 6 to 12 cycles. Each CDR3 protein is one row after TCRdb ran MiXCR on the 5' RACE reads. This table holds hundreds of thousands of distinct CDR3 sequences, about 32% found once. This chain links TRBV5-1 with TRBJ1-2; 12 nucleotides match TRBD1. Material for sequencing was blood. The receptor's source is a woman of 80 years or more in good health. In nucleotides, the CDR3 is TGCGCCAGCAGCTTGGGGGGACAGGGGGCCCGCAGAGGCTACACCTTC. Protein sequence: CASSLGGQGARRGYTF.